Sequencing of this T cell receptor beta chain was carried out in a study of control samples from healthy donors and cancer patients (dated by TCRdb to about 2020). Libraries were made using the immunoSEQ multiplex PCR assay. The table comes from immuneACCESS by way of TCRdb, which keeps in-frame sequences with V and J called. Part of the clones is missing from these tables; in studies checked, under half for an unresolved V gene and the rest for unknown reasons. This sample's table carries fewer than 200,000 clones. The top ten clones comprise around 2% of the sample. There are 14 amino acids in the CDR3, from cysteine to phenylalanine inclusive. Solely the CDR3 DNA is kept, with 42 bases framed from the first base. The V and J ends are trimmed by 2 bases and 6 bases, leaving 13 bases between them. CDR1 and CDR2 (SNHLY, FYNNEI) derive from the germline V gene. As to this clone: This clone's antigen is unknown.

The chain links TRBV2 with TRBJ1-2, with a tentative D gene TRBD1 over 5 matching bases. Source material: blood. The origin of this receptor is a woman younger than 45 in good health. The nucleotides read TGTGCCAGCAGTGAAAGTGGCCAGGGAGATGGCTACACCTTC. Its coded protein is CASSESGQGDGYTF. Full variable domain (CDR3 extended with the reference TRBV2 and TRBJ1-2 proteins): EPEVTQTPSHQVTQMGQEVILRCVPISNHLYFYWYRQILGQKVEFLVSFYNNEISEKSEIFDDQFSVERPDGSNFTLKIRSTKLEDSAMYFCASSESGQGDGYTFGSGTRLTVV.